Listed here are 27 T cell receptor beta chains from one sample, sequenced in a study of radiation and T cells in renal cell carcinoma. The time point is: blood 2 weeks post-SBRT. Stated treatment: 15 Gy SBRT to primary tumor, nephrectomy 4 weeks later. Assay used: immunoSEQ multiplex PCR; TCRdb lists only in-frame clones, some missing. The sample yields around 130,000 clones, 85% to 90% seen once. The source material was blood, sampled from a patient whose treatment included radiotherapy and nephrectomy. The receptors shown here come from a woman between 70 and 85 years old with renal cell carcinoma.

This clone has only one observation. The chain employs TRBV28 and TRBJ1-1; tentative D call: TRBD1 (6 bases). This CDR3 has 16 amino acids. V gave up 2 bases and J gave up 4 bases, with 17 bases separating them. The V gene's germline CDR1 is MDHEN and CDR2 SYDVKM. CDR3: CASSLRTAPWGTEAFF. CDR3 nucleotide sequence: TGTGCCAGCAGTTTAAGGACAGCACCCTGGGGCACTGAAGCTTTCTTT.

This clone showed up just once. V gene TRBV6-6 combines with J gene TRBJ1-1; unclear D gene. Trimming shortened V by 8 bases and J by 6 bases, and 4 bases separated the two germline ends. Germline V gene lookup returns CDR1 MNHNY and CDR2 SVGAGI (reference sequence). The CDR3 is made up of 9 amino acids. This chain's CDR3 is CASLPEAFF. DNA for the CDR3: TGTGCCAGCCTCCCTGAAGCTTTCTTT.

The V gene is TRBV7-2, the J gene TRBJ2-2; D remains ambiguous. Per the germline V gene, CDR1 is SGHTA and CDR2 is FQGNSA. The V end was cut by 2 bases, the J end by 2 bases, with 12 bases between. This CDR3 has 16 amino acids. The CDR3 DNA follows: TGTGCCAGCAGCTTATCCAGTACTTCCAACACCGGGGAGCTGTTTTTT. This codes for CASSLSSTSNTGELFF.

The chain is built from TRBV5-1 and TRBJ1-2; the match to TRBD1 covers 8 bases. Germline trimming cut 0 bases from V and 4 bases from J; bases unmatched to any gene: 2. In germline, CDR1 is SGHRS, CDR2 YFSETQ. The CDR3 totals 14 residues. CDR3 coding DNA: TGCGCCAGCAGCTTGGGGACAGGGTTCTATGGCTACACCTTC. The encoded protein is CASSLGTGFYGYTF.

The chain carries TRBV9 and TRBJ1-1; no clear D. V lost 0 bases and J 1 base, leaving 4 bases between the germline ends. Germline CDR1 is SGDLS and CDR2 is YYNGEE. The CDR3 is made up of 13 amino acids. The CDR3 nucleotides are TGTGCCAGCAGCGTAGGCAAGAACACTGAAGCTTTCTTT. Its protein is CASSVGKNTEAFF. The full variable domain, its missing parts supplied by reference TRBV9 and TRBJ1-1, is DSGVTQTPKHLITATGQRVTLRCSPRSGDLSVYWYQQSLDQGLQFLIQYYNGEERAKGNILERFSAQQFPDLHSELNLSSLELGDSALYFCASSVGKNTEAFFGQGTRLTVV.

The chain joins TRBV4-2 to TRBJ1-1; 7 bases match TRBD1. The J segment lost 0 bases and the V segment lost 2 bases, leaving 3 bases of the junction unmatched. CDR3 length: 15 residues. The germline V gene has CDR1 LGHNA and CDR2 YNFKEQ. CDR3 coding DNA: TGTGCCAGCAGCCAACGGGACAGCCTGAACACTGAAGCTTTCTTT. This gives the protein CASSQRDSLNTEAFF.

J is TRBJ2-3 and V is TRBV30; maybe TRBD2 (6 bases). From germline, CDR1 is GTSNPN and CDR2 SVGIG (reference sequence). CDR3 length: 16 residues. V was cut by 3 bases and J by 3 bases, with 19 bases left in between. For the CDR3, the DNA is TGTGCCTGGAGCCCCTTCCGGGTCCGGGGGACAGATACGCAGTATTTT. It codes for CAWSPFRVRGTDTQYF.

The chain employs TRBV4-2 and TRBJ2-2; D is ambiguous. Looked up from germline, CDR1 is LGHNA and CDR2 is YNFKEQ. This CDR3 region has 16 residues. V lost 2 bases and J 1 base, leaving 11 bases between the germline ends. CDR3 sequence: CASSQHFRQNTGELFF. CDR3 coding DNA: TGTGCCAGCAGCCAACATTTTAGACAGAACACCGGGGAGCTGTTTTTT.

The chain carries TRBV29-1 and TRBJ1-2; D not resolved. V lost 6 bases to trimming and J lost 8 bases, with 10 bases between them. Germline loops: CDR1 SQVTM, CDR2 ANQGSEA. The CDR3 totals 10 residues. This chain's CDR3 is CSVENGGYTF. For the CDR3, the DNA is TGCAGCGTGGAGAATGGGGGCTACACCTTC. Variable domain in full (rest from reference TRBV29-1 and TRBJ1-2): SAVISQKPSRDICQRGTSLTIQCQVDSQVTMMFWYRQQPGQSLTLIATANQGSEATYESGFVIDKFPISRPNLTFSTLTVSNMSPEDSSIYLCSVENGGYTFGSGTRLTVV.

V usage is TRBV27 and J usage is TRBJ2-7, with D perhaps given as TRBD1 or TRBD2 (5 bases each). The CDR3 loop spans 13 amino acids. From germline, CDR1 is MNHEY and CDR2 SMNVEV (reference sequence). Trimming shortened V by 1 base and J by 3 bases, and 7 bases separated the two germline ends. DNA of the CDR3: TGTGCCAGCAGTTTATTTGGGGGCTACGAGCAGTACTTC. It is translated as CASSLFGGYEQYF.

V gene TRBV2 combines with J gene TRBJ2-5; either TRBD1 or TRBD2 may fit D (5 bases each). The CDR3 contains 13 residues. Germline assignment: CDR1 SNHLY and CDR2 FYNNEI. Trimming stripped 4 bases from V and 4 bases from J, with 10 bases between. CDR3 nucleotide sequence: TGTGCCAGCAGTGTCGGGACGTTAGAGACCCAGTACTTC. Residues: CASSVGTLETQYF.

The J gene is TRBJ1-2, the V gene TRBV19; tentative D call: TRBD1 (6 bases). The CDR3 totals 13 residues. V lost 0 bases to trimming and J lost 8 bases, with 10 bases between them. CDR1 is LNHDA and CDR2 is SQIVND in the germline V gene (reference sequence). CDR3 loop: CASSIDFGGGYTF. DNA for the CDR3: TGTGCCAGTAGTATAGATTTCGGGGGCGGCTACACCTTC.

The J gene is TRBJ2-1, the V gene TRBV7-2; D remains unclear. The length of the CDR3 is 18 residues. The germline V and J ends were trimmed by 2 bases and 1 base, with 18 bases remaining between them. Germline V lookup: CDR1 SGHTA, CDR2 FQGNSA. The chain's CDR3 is CASSLLWSRALSYNEQFF. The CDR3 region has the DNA TGTGCCAGCAGCTTACTTTGGAGTAGGGCCTTATCCTACAATGAGCAGTTCTTC.

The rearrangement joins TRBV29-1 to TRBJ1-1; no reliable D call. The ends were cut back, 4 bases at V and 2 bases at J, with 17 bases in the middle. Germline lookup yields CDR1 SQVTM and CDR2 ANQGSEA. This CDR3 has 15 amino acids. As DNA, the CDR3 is TGCAGCGTTGGAAGGACCGCGACAACTAACACTGAAGCTTTCTTT. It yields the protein CSVGRTATTNTEAFF.

The CDR3 protein is CASSPPGAETQYF. DNA for the CDR3: TGTGCCAGTAGTCCCCCGGGGGCGGAGACCCAGTACTTC. The chain links TRBV19 to TRBJ2-5; possibly TRBD1 or TRBD2 for D (6 bases each). This CDR3 is 13 amino acids long. Trimming left V 5 bases short and J 5 bases short, with 12 bases between. Germline lookup yields CDR1 LNHDA and CDR2 SQIVND (reference sequence).

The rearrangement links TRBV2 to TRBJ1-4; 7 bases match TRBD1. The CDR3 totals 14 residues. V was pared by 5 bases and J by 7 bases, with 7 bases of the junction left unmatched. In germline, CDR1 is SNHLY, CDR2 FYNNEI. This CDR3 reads CASSFDRDGEKLFF. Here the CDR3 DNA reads TGTGCCAGCAGTTTCGACAGGGATGGTGAAAAACTGTTTTTT.

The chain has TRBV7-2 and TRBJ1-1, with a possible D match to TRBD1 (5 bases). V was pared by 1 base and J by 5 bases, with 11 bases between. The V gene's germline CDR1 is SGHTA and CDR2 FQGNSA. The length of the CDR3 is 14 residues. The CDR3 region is CASSLVGRGTEAFF. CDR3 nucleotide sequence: TGTGCCAGCAGCTTAGTGGGGCGGGGGACTGAAGCTTTCTTT.

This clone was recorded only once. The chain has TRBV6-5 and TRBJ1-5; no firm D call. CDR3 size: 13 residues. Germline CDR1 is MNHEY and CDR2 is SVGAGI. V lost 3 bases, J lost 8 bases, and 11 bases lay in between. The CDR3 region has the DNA TGTGCCAGCAGTTATTCTTTCAAAGAGCCCCAGCATTTT. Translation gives CASSYSFKEPQHF.

The DNA for the CDR3 is TGTGCCAGCAGTGGGTCGAGGGCTGGGGCCAACGTCCTGACTTTC. It translates to CASSGSRAGANVLTF. V gene TRBV2 combines with J gene TRBJ2-6, with D perhaps matching TRBD2 (5 bases). The germline V gene encodes CDR1 SNHLY and CDR2 FYNNEI. Between the trimmed V and J ends, which lost 4 bases and 2 bases, there was a span of 9 bases. This CDR3 has 15 residues.

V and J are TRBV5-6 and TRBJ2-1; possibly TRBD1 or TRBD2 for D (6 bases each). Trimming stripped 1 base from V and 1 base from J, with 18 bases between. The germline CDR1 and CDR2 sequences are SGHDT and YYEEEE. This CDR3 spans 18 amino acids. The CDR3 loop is CASSLRSKGGTSYNEQFF. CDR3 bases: TGTGCCAGCAGCTTGAGGTCAAAGGGGGGCACGTCCTACAATGAGCAGTTCTTC.

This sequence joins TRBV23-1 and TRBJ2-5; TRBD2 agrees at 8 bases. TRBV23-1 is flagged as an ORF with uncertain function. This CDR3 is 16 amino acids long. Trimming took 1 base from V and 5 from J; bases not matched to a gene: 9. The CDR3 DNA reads TGCGCCAGCAGTCAATTAACCAGCGGGGGTCCGGAGACCCAGTACTTC. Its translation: CASSQLTSGGPETQYF.

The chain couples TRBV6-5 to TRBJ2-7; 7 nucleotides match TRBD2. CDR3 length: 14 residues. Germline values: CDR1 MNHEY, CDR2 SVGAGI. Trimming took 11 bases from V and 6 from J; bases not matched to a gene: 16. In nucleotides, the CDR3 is TGTGCCGTCTCCTCAGCGGGGAGAATCGGCGAGCAGTACTTC. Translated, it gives CAVSSAGRIGEQYF.

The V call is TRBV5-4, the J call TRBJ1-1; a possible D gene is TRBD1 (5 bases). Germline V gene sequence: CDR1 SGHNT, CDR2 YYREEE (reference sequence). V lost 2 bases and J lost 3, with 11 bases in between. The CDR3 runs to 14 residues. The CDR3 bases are TGTGCCAGCAGCTTTTACGCAGGGCACACTGAAGCTTTCTTT. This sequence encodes CASSFYAGHTEAFF.

CDR3 in amino acids: CASSSLTSGGRNEQFF. The CDR3 nucleotides read TGTGCCAGCAGCTCCTTGACTAGCGGGGGAAGGAATGAGCAGTTCTTC. The chain links TRBV7-3 to TRBJ2-1; 12 nucleotides match TRBD2. Germline assignment: CDR1 SGHTA and CDR2 FQGTGA. J lost 7 bases, V lost 4 bases, and 8 bases had no gene match. The length of the CDR3 is 16 residues.

The CDR3 sequence: CASSPPGFNYGYTF. In DNA form, the CDR3 reads TGTGCCAGCAGCCCGCCGGGCTTCAACTATGGCTACACCTTC. V is TRBV14 and J is TRBJ1-2; D remains ambiguous. The CDR3 is made up of 14 amino acids. Germline CDR1 reads SGHDN; CDR2 reads FVKESK. V lost 4 bases to trimming and J lost 2 bases, with 11 bases between them.

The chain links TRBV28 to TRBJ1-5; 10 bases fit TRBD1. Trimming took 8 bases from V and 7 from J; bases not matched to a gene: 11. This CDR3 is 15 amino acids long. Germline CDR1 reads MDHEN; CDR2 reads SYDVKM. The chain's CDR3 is CASGSDRGHWQPQHF. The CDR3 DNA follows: TGTGCCAGCGGCTCCGACAGGGGGCACTGGCAGCCCCAGCATTTT.

The DNA of the CDR3 is TGTGCCAGCAGCTTAGGGGCTAGCGGGGGGGTGTACGAGCAGTACTTC. Translation: CASSLGASGGVYEQYF. The chain employs TRBV7-6 and TRBJ2-7, with 12 bases lining up with TRBD2. CDR3 size: 16 residues. Germline loops: CDR1 SGHVS, CDR2 FNYEAQ. After removal of 1 base from V and 4 bases from J, the junction contained 5 bases not matched to a gene.